One T cell receptor (beta chain) is described in this entry. The data were taken from a study of cytomegalovirus exposure and HLA in healthy donors. Researchers ran the PCR with 60 Vbeta and 13 Jbeta primers. Libraries were prepared by immunoSEQ multiplex PCR; TCRdb keeps only in-frame clonotypes and omits some of them. The sample records 150,000 or so clones, over 75% being singletons. The CDR3 is 13 amino acids. The V gene lost 2 bases and the J gene lost 6 bases, with 8 bases spanning the gap. Germline CDR1 ENHRY, CDR2 SYGVKD. The chain is built from TRBV10-3 and TRBJ1-5; a possible D gene is TRBD1 (6 bases). Source material: PBMCs. The receptor was isolated from a woman between 50 and 59 years old in good health and CMV-seropositive. In DNA form, the CDR3 reads TGTGCCATCAGTGAGGGACAGATTCAGCCCCAGCATTTT. It specifies CAISEGQIQPQHF.